A single sample is the source of the 28 T cell receptor beta chains below, sequenced in a study of OX40 agonist ivuxolimab in advanced cancers. The method behind the library was the immunoSEQ multiplex PCR assay. This immuneACCESS table, as held by TCRdb, lists in-frame sequences with V and J called but not all clones. Of the missing ones, under half trace to an unresolved V gene in checked studies; the others have no known cause. The sample records 50,000 to 70,000 clones, around four fifths of which are singletons. Jointly, the top ten make up approximately 3% of the sample. Sequenced material: CD4+ or CD8+ T cells sorted from blood, taken in a trial of the OX40 agonist ivuxolimab. These receptors all come from an adult with an advanced solid tumor such as melanoma, head and neck, liver or kidney cancer.

The gene calls are TRBV4-3 and TRBJ2-2; D is tentatively TRBD1 or TRBD2 (7 bases each). This CDR3 contains 15 residues. The germline V gene encodes CDR1 LGHNA and CDR2 YSLEER. Trimming stripped 6 bases from V and 6 bases from J, with 17 bases between. This chain's CDR3 is CASSSGGGIPGELFF. DNA of the CDR3: TGCGCCAGCAGTTCAGGGGGGGGGATTCCCGGGGAGCTGTTTTTT.

This chain links TRBV19 with TRBJ2-1; 7 bases agree with TRBD2. J lost 6 bases, V lost 3 bases, and 17 bases had no gene match. Germline CDR1 is LNHDA and CDR2 is SQIVND (reference sequence). CDR3 length: 18 residues. In nucleotides, the CDR3 is TGTGCCAGTAGTATCTCTTCTCGCGGCGGGGGTGCTGTCAATGAGCAGTTCTTC. It is translated as CASSISSRGGGAVNEQFF.

V gene TRBV27 combines with J gene TRBJ2-1, with TRBD1 matching over 8 bases. The CDR3 loop spans 15 amino acids. Germline trimming cut 8 bases from V and 2 bases from J; bases unmatched to any gene: 8. Germline-derived CDR1 and CDR2 are MNHEY and SMNVEV (reference sequence). CDR3 nucleotides: TGTGCCAGCCGCTACTCAGGGGGCCCCTACAATGAGCAGTTCTTC. It codes for CASRYSGGPYNEQFF.

This chain links TRBV9 with TRBJ2-3; 13 bases map to TRBD2. Germline lookup yields CDR1 SGDLS and CDR2 YYNGEE. This CDR3 is built from 16 residues. Unmatched junction bases numbered 4, after V lost 1 base and J lost 5 bases. CDR3 DNA sequence: TGTGCCAGCAGCGTACAGACTAGCGGGGGGCAAGATACGCAGTATTTT. Protein sequence: CASSVQTSGGQDTQYF.

This chain connects TRBV7-6 to TRBJ2-2; the D is unclear. The CDR3 is 15 residues long. Trimming cost V 2 bases and J 0 bases, with 7 bases left between them. CDR1 is SGHVS, CDR2 FNYEAQ, per germline. CDR3: CASSLTVSNTGELFF. CDR3 nucleotide sequence: TGTGCCAGCAGCTTAACAGTATCGAACACCGGGGAGCTGTTTTTT.

J is TRBJ1-4 and V is TRBV7-9; D gene unclear. CDR3 size: 14 residues. Per germline, CDR1 SEHNR and CDR2 FQNEAQ (reference sequence). V was trimmed by 2 bases and J by 4 bases, leaving 8 bases between them. For the CDR3, the DNA is TGTGCCAGCAGCTTAACCGGAGATAATGAAAAACTGTTTTTT. Amino acids: CASSLTGDNEKLFF.

This chain links TRBV19 with TRBJ1-4; D is possibly TRBD1 (5 bases). CDR3 size: 15 residues. Germline V gene sequence: CDR1 LNHDA, CDR2 SQIVND (reference sequence). Deletions cut 5 bases from V and 0 bases from J, with 10 bases between. The CDR3 coding sequence is TGTGCCAGTAGTGCCCTGACAGCAACTAATGAAAAACTGTTTTTT. Translated, it gives CASSALTATNEKLFF.

V usage is TRBV2 and J usage is TRBJ2-7; D unresolved. The CDR3 is made up of 13 amino acids. V was cut by 4 bases and J by 2 bases, with 9 bases left in between. Germline lookup yields CDR1 SNHLY and CDR2 FYNNEI. CDR3 residues: CASSGAVTYEQYF. Written as DNA, the CDR3 is TGTGCCAGCAGTGGGGCAGTTACCTACGAGCAGTACTTC.

The chain joins TRBV6-1 to TRBJ2-5; possible D gene TRBD1, 5 bases. Per the germline V gene, CDR1 is MNHNS and CDR2 is SASEGT. V was trimmed by 4 bases and J by 0 bases, leaving 18 bases between them. This CDR3 contains 17 residues. This chain's CDR3 is CASSVKGWGLYQETQYF. In nucleotides, the CDR3 is TGTGCCAGCAGTGTAAAGGGGTGGGGATTGTACCAAGAGACCCAGTACTTC.

The V gene is TRBV5-1, the J gene TRBJ2-2; a weak D match, TRBD1 (5 bases). V was pared by 6 bases and J by 1 base, with 10 bases between. Germline CDR1 and CDR2: SGHRS and YFSETQ. The CDR3 spans 14 residues. This chain's CDR3 is CASNDRLNTGELFF. CDR3 sequence (DNA): TGCGCCAGCAACGACAGACTGAACACCGGGGAGCTGTTTTTT. The whole variable domain, remainder taken from reference TRBV5-1 and TRBJ2-2, is KAGVTQTPRYLIKTRGQQVTLSCSPISGHRSVSWYQQTPGQGLQFLFEYFSETQRNKGNFPGRFSGRQFSNSRSEMNVSTLELGDSALYLCASNDRLNTGELFFGEGSRLTVL.

This clone was seen once. J is TRBJ1-2 and V is TRBV25-1; D not resolved. The germline V gene has CDR1 MGHDK and CDR2 SYGVNS. V lost 2 bases, J lost 8 bases, and 15 bases lay in between. The CDR3 has 14 amino acids. The CDR3 here is CASSENWSEVGYTF. CDR3 DNA: TGTGCCAGCAGTGAAAACTGGTCAGAGGTGGGCTACACCTTC.

The chain recombines TRBV28 with TRBJ1-5; 7 nucleotides match TRBD1. The length of the CDR3 is 15 residues. V shed 7 bases and J 1 base; nucleotides not matched to a gene: 7. Germline lookup yields CDR1 MDHEN and CDR2 SYDVKM. This chain's CDR3 is CASIEQGRSNQPQHF. As DNA, the CDR3 is TGTGCCAGCATCGAACAGGGGCGAAGCAATCAGCCCCAGCATTTT.

The V and J genes are TRBV28 and TRBJ1-2, with D unresolved. This CDR3 comprises 12 residues. Germline assignment: CDR1 MDHEN and CDR2 SYDVKM. The germline V and J ends were trimmed by 2 bases and 4 bases, with 5 bases remaining between them. The CDR3 loop reads CASSLGFYGYTF. Written as DNA, the CDR3 is TGTGCCAGCAGTTTAGGCTTCTATGGCTACACCTTC.

This chain uses TRBV6-5 with TRBJ2-3, with 12 bases fitting TRBD2. CDR1 MNHEY and CDR2 SVGAGI come from the germline V gene. The length of the CDR3 is 16 residues. V was clipped by 4 bases and J by 2 bases; unmatched bases: 4. CDR3 bases: TGTGCCAGCAGTTGGACTAGCGGGGAGTTCACAGATACGCAGTATTTT. Translated: CASSWTSGEFTDTQYF.

This clone has just one count. The V call is TRBV29-1, the J call TRBJ2-7; 7 nucleotides agree with TRBD2. Unmatched junction bases numbered 9, after V lost 4 bases and J lost 3 bases. The CDR3 loop spans 14 amino acids. CDR1 and CDR2 (germline): SQVTM, ANQGSEA. CDR3 in DNA: TGCAGCGTTGGAAAGGGCGGGGGTAACTACGAGCAGTACTTC. Protein sequence: CSVGKGGGNYEQYF.

This clone has only one observation. The V call is TRBV19, the J call TRBJ2-5; 7 bases match TRBD2. Germline lookup yields CDR1 LNHDA and CDR2 SQIVND (reference sequence). The CDR3 covers 12 residues. V shed 2 bases, J shed 9 bases, and the junction held 3 bases outside the gene matches. CDR3 nucleotide sequence: TGTGCCAGTAGTATAAGGGAGGGGCCCCAGTACTTC. This sequence encodes CASSIREGPQYF.

This clone was found once. The rearrangement uses TRBV28 and TRBJ2-2; 10 bases are a match to TRBD1. The length of the CDR3 is 15 residues. With V trimmed by 6 bases and J by 4 bases, 5 bases remained unmatched. Germline CDR1 is MDHEN and CDR2 is SYDVKM. In DNA, the CDR3 is TGTGCCAGCAGACGTGGGACAGGGGTCACCGGGGAGCTGTTTTTT. This codes for CASRRGTGVTGELFF.

The CDR3 DNA sequence: TGTGCCAGCAGCCCCGTCGAGAGTGGAAACACCATATATTTT. It translates to CASSPVESGNTIYF. The chain has TRBV11-2 and TRBJ1-3; D is ambiguous. The V end was cut by 5 bases, the J end by 3 bases, with 11 bases between. This CDR3 region has 14 residues. The germline V gene has CDR1 SGHAT and CDR2 FQNNGV. The whole variable domain, filled in from reference TRBV11-2 and TRBJ1-3, reads EAGVAQSPRYKIIEKRQSVAFWCNPISGHATLYWYQQILGQGPKLLIQFQNNGVVDDSQLPKDRFSAERLKGVDSTLKIQPAKLEDSAVYLCASSPVESGNTIYFGEGSWLTVV.

The table lists this clone with a few counts. The CDR3 reads CASSRGRIYEQYF. CDR3 coding DNA: TGTGCCAGCAGCCGGGGGAGGATCTACGAGCAGTACTTC. The chain recombines TRBV5-8 with TRBJ2-7; tentatively, D is TRBD2 (6 bases). Deletions cut 4 bases from V and 3 bases from J, with 11 bases between. The CDR3 loop spans 13 amino acids. Looked up from germline, CDR1 is SGHTS and CDR2 is YDEGEE. The complete variable domain, with remaining parts taken from reference TRBV5-8 and TRBJ2-7, reads EAGVTQSPTHLIKTRGQQATLRCSPISGHTSVYWYQQALGLGLQFLLWYDEGEERNRGNFPPRFSGRQFPNYSSELNVNALELEDSALYLCASSRGRIYEQYFGPGTRLTVT.

The chain employs TRBV18 and TRBJ2-3; D perhaps matches TRBD1 (5 bases). Germline CDR1 and CDR2: KGHSH and LQKENI. The CDR3 spans 15 residues. V gave up 6 bases and J gave up 0 bases, with 13 bases separating them. The chain's CDR3 is CASSFDSRSTDTQYF. The CDR3 DNA is TGTGCCAGCTCCTTCGACAGTAGAAGCACAGATACGCAGTATTTT.

The chain carries TRBV7-9 and TRBJ1-1; no reliable D call. The CDR3 covers 13 residues. The germline V gene encodes CDR1 SEHNR and CDR2 FQNEAQ (reference sequence). The V end lost 3 bases, the J end lost 0 bases, and 5 bases lay between the germline ends. In DNA, the CDR3 is TGTGCCAGCAGCTTCGAGATGAACACTGAAGCTTTCTTT. This encodes CASSFEMNTEAFF.

In its sample, this clone was seen a few times. V is TRBV14 and J is TRBJ2-1; D gene uncertain. With 3 bases removed from V and 0 bases from J, the gap between germline ends came to 9 bases. Germline V gene sequence: CDR1 SGHDN, CDR2 FVKESK. CDR3 length equals 15 residues. The CDR3 DNA is TGTGCCAGCAGCCATTTGGGTACCTCCTACAATGAGCAGTTCTTC. The encoded protein is CASSHLGTSYNEQFF.

This clone has just one count. The chain couples TRBV28 to TRBJ1-2; no clear D. CDR1 and CDR2 (germline): MDHEN, SYDVKM. The CDR3 runs to 15 residues. V was shortened by 3 bases and J by 5 bases, with 16 bases between the two germline ends. CDR3 in DNA: TGTGCCAGCAGTTTCCTAATCGAGGTCTTATATGGCTACACCTTC. It yields the protein CASSFLIEVLYGYTF.

J is TRBJ1-5 and V is TRBV5-4; perhaps TRBD1 as D (6 bases). The CDR3 is made up of 14 amino acids. Germline assignment: CDR1 SGHNT and CDR2 YYREEE (reference sequence). Trimming shortened V by 4 bases and J by 1 base, and 9 bases separated the two germline ends. CDR3 DNA: TGTGCCAGCAGCATACAGGGAAGCAATCAGCCCCAGCATTTT. Translating gives CASSIQGSNQPQHF.

The V call is TRBV5-1, the J call TRBJ2-7; tentatively, D is TRBD2 (6 bases). This CDR3 is 14 amino acids long. The V end lost 0 bases, the J end lost 2 bases, and 9 bases lay between the germline ends. Germline V gene lookup returns CDR1 SGHRS and CDR2 YFSETQ. This CDR3 is CASSLAREAYEQYF. CDR3 bases: TGCGCCAGCAGCTTGGCTAGGGAGGCCTACGAGCAGTACTTC.

The rearrangement joins TRBV19 to TRBJ2-3, with D possibly matching TRBD2 (6 bases). The V and J ends lost 11 bases and 2 bases respectively, with 23 bases between them. CDR3 length equals 16 residues. CDR1 and CDR2 from the germline V gene are LNHDA and SQIVND (reference sequence). The CDR3 DNA reads as TGTGCCTCAGAGCCTGCACGGGGGACCTTCACAGATACGCAGTATTTT. Its protein product is CASEPARGTFTDTQYF.

The V call is TRBV28, the J call TRBJ1-6; 9 nucleotides match TRBD1. Trimming cost V 7 bases and J 9 bases; bases outside gene matches: 13. The CDR3 sequence is 16 residues long. The V gene's germline CDR1 is MDHEN and CDR2 SYDVKM. CDR3 DNA: TGTGCCAGCACCACCCGACAGGGGGTTAAGATTTCACCCCTCCACTTT. This gives the protein CASTTRQGVKISPLHF. Combining the CDR3 with reference TRBV28 and TRBJ1-6 gives the whole variable domain DVKVTQSSRYLVKRTGEKVFLECVQDMDHENMFWYRQDPGLGLRLIYFSYDVKMKEKGDIPEGYSVSREKKERFSLILESASTNQTSMYLCASTTRQGVKISPLHFGNGTRLTVT.

The CDR3 loop reads CASRQQNTGELFF. CDR3 DNA: TGTGCCAGCAGGCAACAGAACACCGGGGAGCTGTTTTTT. The chain uses TRBV5-4 and TRBJ2-2; D gene uncertain. Germline CDR1 SGHNT, CDR2 YYREEE (reference sequence). The CDR3 is 13 residues long. With 5 bases removed from V and 1 base from J, the gap between germline ends came to 6 bases.